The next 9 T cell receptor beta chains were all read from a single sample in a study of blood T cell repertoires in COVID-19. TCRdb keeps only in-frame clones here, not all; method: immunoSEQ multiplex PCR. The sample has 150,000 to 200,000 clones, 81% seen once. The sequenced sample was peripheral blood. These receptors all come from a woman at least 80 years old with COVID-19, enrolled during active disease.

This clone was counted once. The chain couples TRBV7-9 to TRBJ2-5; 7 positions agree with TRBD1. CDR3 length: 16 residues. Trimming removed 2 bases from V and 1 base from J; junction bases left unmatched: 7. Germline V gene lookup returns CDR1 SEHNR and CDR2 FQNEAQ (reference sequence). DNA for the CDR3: TGTGCCAGCAGCTTACTGACAGGGCCCATCCAAGAGACCCAGTACTTC. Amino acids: CASSLLTGPIQETQYF.

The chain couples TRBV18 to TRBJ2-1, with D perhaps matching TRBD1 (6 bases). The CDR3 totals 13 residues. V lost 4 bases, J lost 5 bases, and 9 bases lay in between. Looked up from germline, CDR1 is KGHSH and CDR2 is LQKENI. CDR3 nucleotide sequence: TGTGCCAGCTCACGGACAGCAGACAATGAGCAGTTCTTC. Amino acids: CASSRTADNEQFF.

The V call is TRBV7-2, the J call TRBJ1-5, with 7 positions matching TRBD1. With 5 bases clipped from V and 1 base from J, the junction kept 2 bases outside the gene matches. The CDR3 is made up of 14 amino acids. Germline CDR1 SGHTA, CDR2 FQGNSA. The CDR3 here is CASSPGGSNQPQHF. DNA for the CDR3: TGTGCCAGCAGCCCAGGGGGAAGCAATCAGCCCCAGCATTTT. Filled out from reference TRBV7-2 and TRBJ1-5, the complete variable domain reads GAGVSQSPSNKVTEKGKDVELRCDPISGHTALYWYRQSLGQGLEFLIYFQGNSAPDKSGLPSDRFSAERTGGSVSTLTIQRTQQEDSAVYLCASSPGGSNQPQHFGDGTRLSIL.

The CDR3: CASSQEIWDRGDNEQFF. In DNA form, the CDR3 reads TGTGCCAGCAGCCAAGAAATTTGGGACAGGGGGGACAATGAGCAGTTCTTC. V gene TRBV3-1 (or the pseudogene TRBV3-2) combines with J gene TRBJ2-1; 11 bases are a match to TRBD1. The germline CDR1 and CDR2 sequences are LGHDT and YNNKEL (reference sequence). V gave up 0 bases and J gave up 5 bases; unmatched junction bases: 6. The CDR3 is made up of 17 amino acids.

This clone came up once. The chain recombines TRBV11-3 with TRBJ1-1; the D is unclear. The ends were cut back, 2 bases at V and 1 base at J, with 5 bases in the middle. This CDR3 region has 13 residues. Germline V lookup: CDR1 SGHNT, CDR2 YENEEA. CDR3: CASSLPGNTEAFF. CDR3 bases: TGTGCCAGCAGCTTACCAGGGAACACTGAAGCTTTCTTT.

The CDR3, as DNA: TGTGCCAGCAGGGGACAGGGCTACACTGAAGCTTTCTTT. Amino acid sequence: CASRGQGYTEAFF. The chain combines TRBV27 with TRBJ1-1; 9 nucleotides align to TRBD1. V was pared by 6 bases and J by 3 bases, with 2 bases of the junction left unmatched. CDR1 is MNHEY, CDR2 SMNVEV, per germline (reference sequence). This CDR3 contains 13 residues.

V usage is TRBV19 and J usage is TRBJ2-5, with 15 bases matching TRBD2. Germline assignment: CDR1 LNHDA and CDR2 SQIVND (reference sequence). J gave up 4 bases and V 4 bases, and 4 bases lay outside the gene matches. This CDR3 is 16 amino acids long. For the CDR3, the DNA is TGTGCCAGTAGTACCGGACTAGCGGGAGGGTTAGAGACCCAGTACTTC. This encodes CASSTGLAGGLETQYF.

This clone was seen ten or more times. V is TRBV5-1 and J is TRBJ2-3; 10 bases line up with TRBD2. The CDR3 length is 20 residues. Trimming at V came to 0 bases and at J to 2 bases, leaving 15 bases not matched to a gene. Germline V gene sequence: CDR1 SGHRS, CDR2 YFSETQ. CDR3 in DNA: TGCGCCAGCAGCTTGGCCCCTAGCGGGAGACGAATTTCGACCACAGATACGCAGTATTTT. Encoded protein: CASSLAPSGRRISTTDTQYF.

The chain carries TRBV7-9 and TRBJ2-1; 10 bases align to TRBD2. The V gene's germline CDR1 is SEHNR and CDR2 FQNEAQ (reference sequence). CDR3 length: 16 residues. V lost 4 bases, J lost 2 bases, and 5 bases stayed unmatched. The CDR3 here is CASSSLAGVPYNEQFF. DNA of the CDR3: TGTGCCAGCAGCTCCCTAGCGGGGGTCCCCTACAATGAGCAGTTCTTC.